Presented here are 17 T cell receptor beta chains from one specimen sequenced in a study of blood T cell repertoires in COVID-19. Clones were read by immunoSEQ multiplex PCR, and TCRdb kept only the in-frame ones, dropping some. The table lists about 300,000 clones, approximately 88% of them singletons. The sequenced material came from peripheral blood. The source is a man aged 18 to 35 with active or convalescent COVID-19.

This sequence joins TRBV5-3 and TRBJ2-5; 10 bases fit TRBD1. TRBV5-3 is reported as an ORF; its role is uncertain. The junction had 9 bases not matched to a gene; V was cut back by 3 bases and J by 4 bases. The CDR3 length is 16 residues. This chain's CDR3 is CARSSQPGQGSETQYF. In DNA, the CDR3 is TGTGCCAGAAGCTCACAACCGGGACAGGGGTCAGAGACCCAGTACTTC.

V gene TRBV6-1 combines with J gene TRBJ1-6, with D unresolved. Germline V gene sequence: CDR1 MNHNS, CDR2 SASEGT. The CDR3 covers 16 residues. Trimming took off 1 base at V and 0 bases at J, with 7 bases between the two ends. The CDR3 is CASSEVMSSYNSPLHF. DNA for the CDR3: TGTGCCAGCAGTGAAGTCATGAGCTCCTATAATTCACCCCTCCACTTT.

The chain recombines TRBV7-9 with TRBJ2-2; no reliable D call. The CDR3 has 14 residues. The germline V and J ends were trimmed by 2 bases and 3 bases, with 7 bases remaining between them. Germline-derived CDR1 and CDR2 are SEHNR and FQNEAQ (reference sequence). CDR3 sequence (DNA): TGTGCCAGCAGCTTATTTCTTGACACCGGGGAGCTGTTTTTT. Its translation: CASSLFLDTGELFF.

The chain uses TRBV28 and TRBJ1-3; D may be TRBD1 (5 bases). Germline CDR1 reads MDHEN; CDR2 reads SYDVKM. The V end was cut by 6 bases, the J end by 0 bases, with 12 bases between. This CDR3 has 15 residues. CDR3 nucleotide sequence: TGTGCCAGCAGGGCCGGGGGGAGCTCTGGAAACACCATATATTTT. It is translated as CASRAGGSSGNTIYF.

The chain has TRBV6-2 or TRBV6-3 and TRBJ1-6, with 10 bases identical to TRBD1. Germline V lookup: CDR1 MNHEY, CDR2 SVGEGT. Trimming took 2 bases from V and 0 from J; bases not matched to a gene: 13. The CDR3 is made up of 21 amino acids. The CDR3 nucleotides read TGTGCCAGCAGTTACGGGAGGGACAGGGGCGTTTCAAGCTCCTATAATTCACCCCTCCACTTT. This encodes CASSYGRDRGVSSSYNSPLHF.

V is TRBV19 and J is TRBJ1-1, with a weak D call TRBD1 (5 bases). V was trimmed by 4 bases and J by 0 bases, leaving 9 bases between them. Germline V lookup: CDR1 LNHDA, CDR2 SQIVND (reference sequence). This CDR3 is built from 14 residues. Written as DNA, the CDR3 is TGTGCCAGTAGTAAGGGACTGCTGAACACTGAAGCTTTCTTT. As protein: CASSKGLLNTEAFF.

The chain employs TRBV7-3 and TRBJ1-1, with a tentative D call TRBD1 (5 bases). Trimming pared 1 base from V and 1 base from J, leaving 7 bases between. Germline assignment: CDR1 SGHTA and CDR2 FQGTGA. CDR3 length: 14 residues. CDR3 loop: CASSLKGANTEAFF. In DNA, the CDR3 is TGTGCCAGCAGCTTAAAAGGGGCGAACACTGAAGCTTTCTTT.

This clone was seen more than once but under ten times. CDR3 sequence: CASSPSQGADSPLHF. The DNA for the CDR3 is TGTGCCAGTAGTCCCTCACAGGGAGCTGATTCACCCCTCCACTTT. This chain joins TRBV19 and TRBJ1-6; D may be TRBD1 (6 bases). Between the trimmed V and J ends, which lost 5 bases and 8 bases, there was a span of 16 bases. Germline V gives CDR1 LNHDA, CDR2 SQIVND (reference sequence). This CDR3 has 15 residues.

The chain carries TRBV4-3 and TRBJ2-3; D remains unclear. CDR3 length equals 14 residues. CDR1 is LGHNA, CDR2 YSLEER, per germline. V lost 0 bases and J lost 0, with 4 bases in between. DNA for the CDR3: TGCGCCAGCAGCCAAGACTATAGCACAGATACGCAGTATTTT. It specifies CASSQDYSTDTQYF.

This clone was detected only once. V gene TRBV9 combines with J gene TRBJ1-4, with TRBD1 matching over 7 bases. Germline V CDR1 and CDR2: SGDLS, YYNGEE. The V segment lost 4 bases and the J segment 3 bases; nucleotides outside the gene matches: 12. The CDR3 is 17 residues long. The DNA of the CDR3 is TGTGCCAGCAGCCAACGACAGGGCTTAGGATCTAATGAAAAACTGTTTTTT. It encodes CASSQRQGLGSNEKLFF.

The chain has TRBV5-5 and TRBJ2-7; 10 bases agree with TRBD1. Trimming at V came to 2 bases and at J to 3 bases, leaving 5 bases not matched to a gene. CDR1 and CDR2 (germline): SGHKS, YYEKEE (reference sequence). The CDR3 consists of 15 residues. The CDR3 reads CASSFTGTGVYEQYF. The CDR3 coding sequence is TGTGCCAGCAGCTTTACCGGGACAGGGGTCTACGAGCAGTACTTC.

This clone was seen once. The J gene is TRBJ1-6, the V gene TRBV10-3, with 8 positions matching TRBD1. Germline values: CDR1 ENHRY, CDR2 SYGVKD. The CDR3 is 20 amino acids. The trim removed 3 bases at V and 5 bases at J, leaving 18 bases unmatched. The CDR3 coding sequence is TGTGCCATCAGTGACTCGACGAGAACCGGGCGGGACAGGCATAATTCACCCCTCCACTTT. Translation gives CAISDSTRTGRDRHNSPLHF.

The J gene is TRBJ1-5, the V gene TRBV6-2 or TRBV6-3, with 9 bases aligning to TRBD1. J was trimmed by 4 bases and V by 4 bases; bases with no gene match: 5. CDR3 length equals 15 residues. Germline CDR1 reads MNHEY; CDR2 reads SVGEGT. The CDR3 nucleotides read TGTGCCAGCAGTTCAACAGGGGGCGAAAATCAGCCCCAGCATTTT. It encodes CASSSTGGENQPQHF.

V and J are TRBV5-1 and TRBJ1-4, with 9 bases fitting TRBD1. The junction had 5 bases not matched to a gene; V was cut back by 4 bases and J by 7 bases. The CDR3 is made up of 14 amino acids. CDR1 SGHRS and CDR2 YFSETQ come from the germline V gene. CDR3: CASSVGQGGEKLFF. For the CDR3, the DNA is TGCGCCAGCAGCGTGGGACAGGGCGGTGAAAAACTGTTTTTT.

This clone was detected only once. This CDR3 is also generated by other DNA sequences in the sample. J is TRBJ1-5 and V is TRBV27, with a weak D call TRBD1 (5 bases). The V gene lost 5 bases and the J gene lost 2 bases, with 10 bases spanning the gap. This CDR3 has 14 residues. Germline V gene sequence: CDR1 MNHEY, CDR2 SMNVEV (reference sequence). CDR3 nucleotide sequence: TGTGCCAGCAGTCTCGGACAAGGCAATCAGCCCCAGCATTTT. Translating it yields CASSLGQGNQPQHF.

The V gene is TRBV20-1, the J gene TRBJ2-1; D is unclear. This CDR3 is built from 13 residues. The V gene's germline CDR1 is DFQATT and CDR2 SNEGSKA (reference sequence). V was pared by 3 bases and J by 2 bases, with 8 bases between. The CDR3 DNA is TGCAGTGCTAGTCAGCGTACCTACAATGAGCAGTTCTTC. Amino acids: CSASQRTYNEQFF.

The V and J genes are TRBV7-2 and TRBJ2-1, with 10 nucleotides matching TRBD1. This CDR3 is 14 amino acids long. Germline lookup yields CDR1 SGHTA and CDR2 FQGNSA. With V trimmed by 1 base and J by 9 bases, 3 bases remained unmatched. As DNA, the CDR3 is TGTGCCAGCAGCTTAGTAGGGACAGGGGTTGAGCAGTTCTTC. Translated, it gives CASSLVGTGVEQFF.